Below, 20 T cell receptor beta chains from the same sample are listed, as sequenced in a study of T cells after yellow fever vaccination. Each CDR3 protein is one row after TCRdb ran MiXCR on the 5' RACE reads. The repertoire holds a few hundred thousand distinct CDR3 sequences, with 13% as singletons. The sample in question was CD4+ T cells sorted from PBMCs, obtained 45 days after the yellow fever booster vaccination. The receptors here all came from a man aged 30 to 39 who received the YFV17D yellow fever vaccine.

This clonotype was observed a few times. This chain connects TRBV15 to TRBJ2-1; TRBD2 matches at 7 bases. V gave up 8 bases and J gave up 7 bases; unmatched junction bases: 17. The CDR3 contains 16 residues. Germline lookup yields CDR1 LNHNV and CDR2 YYDKDF (reference sequence). The DNA for the CDR3 is TGTGCCACCGGAGGTCGCGGCGGGAGCCTAGAGAATGAGCAGTTCTTC. This codes for CATGGRGGSLENEQFF.

The rearrangement joins TRBV12-3 or TRBV12-4 to TRBJ2-1; D tentatively fits TRBD1 or TRBD2 (5 bases each). The CDR3 is 14 residues long. V was pared by 6 bases and J by 8 bases, with 17 bases between. CDR3 region: CASRPGAEGYEQFF. For the CDR3, the DNA is TGTGCCAGCAGGCCCGGGGCCGAAGGCTATGAGCAGTTCTTC.

The V gene is TRBV12-3 or TRBV12-4, the J gene TRBJ2-7; 9 nucleotides line up with TRBD1. CDR3 size: 17 residues. The junction had 15 bases not matched to a gene; V was cut back by 4 bases and J by 5 bases. The CDR3 nucleotides are TGTGCCAGCAGTTCCCTACTTCGTCCGGGACAGGGAAACGAGCAGTACTTC. Translation gives CASSSLLRPGQGNEQYF.

This clonotype appeared a few times. The CDR3 is CASSQDFRAAGAEAFF. In DNA form, the CDR3 reads TGCGCCAGCAGCCAAGACTTTCGGGCAGCCGGCGCTGAAGCTTTCTTT. V is TRBV4-3 and J is TRBJ1-1, with unresolved D. The CDR3 spans 16 residues. CDR1 LGHNA and CDR2 YSLEER come from the germline V gene. V was shortened by 0 bases and J by 6 bases, with 17 bases between the two germline ends.

This clonotype was seen only a few times. V gene TRBV3-1 combines with J gene TRBJ2-7; D not resolved. CDR3 size: 13 residues. Trimming removed 1 base at V and 8 bases at J, with 12 bases between. Germline V CDR1 and CDR2: LGHDT, YNNKEL (reference sequence). This CDR3 reads CASSQGDIYQQYF. DNA for the CDR3: TGTGCCAGCAGCCAAGGTGACATTTACCAGCAGTACTTC.

The sample holds a few counts of this clonotype. V and J are TRBV28 and TRBJ2-7; 7 nucleotides agree with TRBD1. Trimming at V came to 6 bases and at J to 4 bases, leaving 12 bases not matched to a gene. Germline CDR1 is MDHEN and CDR2 is SYDVKM. This CDR3 region has 15 residues. The CDR3 protein is CASRATGTEMYEQYF. The CDR3 coding sequence is TGTGCCAGCAGGGCAACCGGGACAGAGATGTACGAGCAGTACTTC.

This rearrangement joins TRBV24-1 to TRBJ2-1; 9 bases line up with TRBD2. Trimming took 2 bases from V and 3 from J; bases not matched to a gene: 4. Germline V gives CDR1 KGHDR, CDR2 SFDVKD. This CDR3 is built from 16 residues. The CDR3 sequence: CATSDSLAGVYNEQFF. The CDR3 DNA is TGTGCCACCAGTGATTCCTTAGCGGGAGTCTACAATGAGCAGTTCTTC.

This clonotype was counted a few times. The chain carries TRBV5-6 and TRBJ2-1; TRBD2 agrees at 7 bases. V was clipped by 2 bases and J by 8 bases; unmatched bases: 7. The CDR3 totals 14 residues. Looked up from germline, CDR1 is SGHDT and CDR2 is YYEEEE. The CDR3 reads CASSLGLESHEQFF. The CDR3 coding sequence is TGTGCCAGCAGCTTAGGACTAGAGAGTCATGAGCAGTTCTTC. The complete variable domain, with remaining parts taken from reference TRBV5-6 and TRBJ2-1, reads DAGVTQSPTHLIKTRGQQVTLRCSPKSGHDTVSWYQQALGQGPQFIFQYYEEEERQRGNFPDRFSGHQFPNYSSELNVNALLLGDSALYLCASSLGLESHEQFFGPGTRLTVL.

Regarding this clonotype: The conserved final phenylalanine or tryptophan is absent from the CDR3, which likely points to a read error. The chain recombines TRBV3-1 with TRBJ2-1; a possible D gene is TRBD2 (7 bases). V lost 0 bases, J lost 4 bases, and 13 bases lay in between. CDR3 length: 16 amino acids. Germline assignment: CDR1 LGHDT and CDR2 YNNKEL (reference sequence). The chain's CDR3 is CASSQDLRGRYNEQFL. The CDR3, as DNA: TGTGCCAGCAGCCAAGATCTGCGGGGGCGGTACAATGAGCAGTTCTTA.

The CDR3, as DNA: TGTGCCAGCAGCCTGGGACTAGCGGGAGGCCCCTACAATGAGCAGTTCTTC. This sequence encodes CASSLGLAGGPYNEQFF. This sequence joins TRBV5-5 and TRBJ2-1, with TRBD2 identical over 15 bases. Losses at the gene ends were 4 bases for V and 2 bases for J; bases not matched to a gene: 4. This CDR3 is built from 17 residues. The germline CDR1 and CDR2 sequences are SGHKS and YYEKEE (reference sequence).

This clonotype was seen a few times. The chain links TRBV7-8 to TRBJ1-6; D is undetermined. Between the trimmed V and J ends, which lost 4 bases and 8 bases, there was a span of 9 bases. The V gene's germline CDR1 is SGHVS and CDR2 FQNEAQ. The CDR3 sequence is 13 residues long. The CDR3 region is CASSSVLDSPLHF. The CDR3 DNA is TGTGCCAGCAGCTCCGTTTTGGATTCACCCCTCCACTTT.

This clonotype was counted only a few times. The J gene is TRBJ2-4, the V gene TRBV5-1; possibly TRBD1 for D (5 bases). This CDR3 comprises 17 residues. CDR1 is SGHRS, CDR2 YFSETQ, per germline. Trimming removed 3 bases at V and 2 bases at J, with 18 bases between. CDR3 amino acids: CASSWGPVLSSKNIQYF. As DNA, the CDR3 is TGCGCCAGCAGCTGGGGCCCGGTTCTAAGCTCCAAAAACATTCAGTACTTC.

This clonotype was observed at least ten times. For the CDR3, the DNA is TGTGCCAGCAGCTTGGGGAGATTAGAGACCCAGTACTTC. Translated: CASSLGRLETQYF. The chain combines TRBV7-2 with TRBJ2-5; perhaps TRBD2 as D (5 bases). Germline CDR1 reads SGHTA; CDR2 reads FQGNSA. CDR3 length: 13 amino acids. Trimming took off 3 bases at V and 4 bases at J, with 9 bases between the two ends.

The sample holds a few counts of this clonotype. The chain uses TRBV3-1 and TRBJ1-5; no firm D call. There are 12 residues in the CDR3. V was trimmed by 1 base and J by 6 bases, leaving 4 bases between them. The germline V gene has CDR1 LGHDT and CDR2 YNNKEL (reference sequence). CDR3 loop: CASSQAAQPQHF. The CDR3 region has the DNA TGTGCCAGCAGCCAAGCTGCTCAGCCCCAGCATTTT. The entire variable domain, with the rest obtained from reference TRBV3-1 and TRBJ1-5, is as follows: DTAVSQTPKYLVTQMGNDKSIKCEQNLGHDTMYWYKQDSKKFLKIMFSYNNKELIINETVPNRFSPKSPDKAHLNLHINSLELGDSAVYFCASSQAAQPQHFGDGTRLSIL.

The rearrangement links TRBV12-3 or TRBV12-4 to TRBJ2-3, with 12 nucleotides matching TRBD2. V lost 5 bases to trimming and J lost 6 bases; unmatched junction nucleotides: 3. This CDR3 spans 14 amino acids. This CDR3 is CASSNGLAGDTQYF. The CDR3, as DNA: TGTGCCAGCAGTAACGGACTAGCGGGGGATACGCAGTATTTT.

This clonotype occurred many times. This sequence joins TRBV7-9 and TRBJ2-5; maybe TRBD2 (5 bases). V lost 5 bases to trimming and J lost 3 bases, with 13 bases between them. The CDR3 has 14 residues. Germline CDR1 reads SEHNR; CDR2 reads FQNEAQ (reference sequence). In DNA, the CDR3 is TGTGCCAGCAGCCGCACCCGAGGGAAAGAGACCCAGTACTTC. It specifies CASSRTRGKETQYF.

J is TRBJ2-6 and V is TRBV20-1; 11 nucleotides agree with TRBD2. Germline V gene lookup returns CDR1 DFQATT and CDR2 SNEGSKA (reference sequence). V was pared by 3 bases and J by 0 bases, with 7 bases of the junction left unmatched. CDR3 length: 18 amino acids. Written as DNA, the CDR3 is TGCAGTGCTAGCCGTGGACTAGCGGGTATCTCTGGGGCCAACGTCCTGACTTTC. Protein sequence: CSASRGLAGISGANVLTF.

This clonotype was detected a few times. The genes are TRBV20-1 and TRBJ2-1; the match to TRBD2 covers 11 bases. CDR3 size: 15 residues. CDR1 is DFQATT, CDR2 SNEGSKA, per germline (reference sequence). Trimming at V came to 3 bases and at J to 6 bases, leaving 7 bases not matched to a gene. CDR3 coding DNA: TGCAGTGCTAGCCCTAGACTAGCGGGGCCCAATGAGCAGTTCTTC. It translates to CSASPRLAGPNEQFF.

This clonotype was counted a few times. The chain carries TRBV20-1 and TRBJ2-3, with D possibly TRBD2 on 6 matching bases. V shed 2 bases and J shed 4 bases, with 16 bases lying between them. This CDR3 has 15 residues. Germline CDR1 reads DFQATT; CDR2 reads SNEGSKA (reference sequence). CDR3 DNA sequence: TGCAGTGCTAGAAGCCCGGCTAGCGCACCAGATACGCAGTATTTT. Its translation is CSARSPASAPDTQYF.

The chain uses TRBV6-1 and TRBJ2-6; no reliable D call. Germline CDR1 is MNHNS and CDR2 is SASEGT. The CDR3 contains 17 residues. V was cut by 6 bases and J by 0 bases, with 15 bases left in between. CDR3 DNA sequence: TGTGCCAGCAGCCGGCAAGTACCGCACTCTGGGGCCAACGTCCTGACTTTC. Its protein product is CASSRQVPHSGANVLTF.